The rows below give T cell receptor beta chains drawn from one sample of a study of T cells in Graves' hyperthyroidism and ophthalmopathy. TCRdb re-called the multiplex PCR reads through MiXCR, storing one row per CDR3 protein. The table records around 540,000 distinct CDR3 sequences, under 60% of them present only once. Sequenced input: peripheral blood or thyroid tissue (not recorded which). Receptors originate from a woman under 30 with Graves' hyperthyroidism. The CDR3 runs from the conserved cysteine through the conserved F or W. A D gene is named only where the DNA matches it firmly. Some rows have no size entry. The others give once, few or many, or a class for an expanded clone.

size,J,D,V,CDR3,DNA
.,TRBJ1-2,.,TRBV10-3,CAITGGAGAPNYTF,TGTGCCATCACCGGAGGGGCAGGGGCTCCTAACTACACCTTC
many,TRBJ1-2,.,TRBV7-9,CASSVTGNTNYGYTF,TGTGCCAGCAGCGTTACAGGAAATACTAACTATGGCTACACCTTC
.,TRBJ1-1,.,TRBV2,CASSKGNLNTEAFF,TGTGCCAGCAGTAAGGGGAACCTGAACACTGAAGCTTTCTTT
.,TRBJ2-7,.,TRBV7-9,CASSLEGAEPAYEQYF,TGTGCCAGCAGCTTGGAGGGGGCAGAGCCGGCGTACGAGCAGTACTTC
.,TRBJ1-4,.,TRBV19,CASSRGGQANEKLFF,TGTGCCAGTAGCCGCGGCGGGCAAGCTAATGAAAAACTGTTTTTT
few,TRBJ2-2,.,TRBV24-1,CATSDETYTGELFF,TGTGCCACCAGTGACGAGACGTACACCGGGGAGCTGTTTTTT
.,TRBJ2-7,TRBD2,TRBV29-1,CSVAGTSGGSYEQCF,TGCAGCGTTGCCGGGACTAGCGGGGGTTCCTACGAGCAGTGCTTC
.,TRBJ1-5,TRBD1,TRBV20-1,CSARGDSLNQPQHF,TGCAGTGCTAGAGGGGACAGCCTCAATCAGCCCCAGCATTTT
few,TRBJ2-7,TRBD1,TRBV2,CASSQEDREVGEQYF,TGTGCCAGCAGCCAAGAGGACAGGGAGGTGGGCGAGCAGTACTTC
.,TRBJ2-7,TRBD2,TRBV7-9,CASSFGEGSHEQYF,TGTGCCAGCAGCTTTGGGGAGGGGTCCCACGAGCAGTACTTC
.,TRBJ2-7,TRBD1,TRBV5-1,CASSLGTGGIHEQYF,TGCGCCAGCAGCTTGGGAACAGGGGGCATACACGAGCAGTACTTC
few,TRBJ1-3,.,TRBV9,CASSVEPHGTGNTIYF,TGTGCCAGCAGCGTAGAGCCCCACGGGACTGGAAACACCATATATTTT
.,TRBJ1-5,TRBD1,TRBV19,CASSARTGVQPQHF,TGTGCCAGTAGTGCTAGGACAGGGGTTCAGCCCCAGCATTTT
few,TRBJ2-5,.,TRBV7-2,CASSLWGDREGF,TGTGCCAGCAGCTTATGGGGGGACAGAGAAGGTTTC
.,TRBJ1-1,TRBD1,TRBV7-6,CTSSWTGRNTEAFF,TGTACCAGCAGCTGGACAGGAAGGAACACTGAAGCTTTCTTT
many,TRBJ2-7,.,TRBV10-3,CAISEEGREQYF,TGTGCCATCAGTGAAGAGGGGCGCGAGCAGTACTTC
.,TRBJ2-3,.,TRBV7-9,CASSLAYGQDTQYF,TGTGCCAGCAGCTTAGCCTATGGACAAGATACGCAGTATTTT
many,TRBJ2-5,TRBD2,TRBV2,CASSSGRSQETQYF,TGTGCCAGCAGTTCCGGGAGGTCGCAAGAGACCCAGTACTTC